The text below deals with one T cell receptor beta chain. Its antigen is not identified. Primers for the PCR totalled 60 Vbeta and 13 Jbeta. Repertoires were generated with immunoSEQ multiplex PCR, while TCRdb's copy carries only in-frame clones and drops some. The sample consists of approximately 200,000 clones, 75% to 85% of them appearing once. The sample belongs to a study of cytomegalovirus exposure and HLA in healthy donors. On the study more broadly: Among several hundred genotyped donors, around 82% fell in the Caucasian-associated ancestry cluster.

Germline CDR1 MNHEY, CDR2 SVGAGI. With V trimmed by 6 bases and J by 0 bases, 3 bases remained unmatched. This CDR3 contains 15 residues. Study results and limitations: In vitro checks showed that a few CMV-associated chains really do target CMV antigens. Rare sequences made up most TCRs, while some public TCRs were found in many donors.

The sequence came from a girl aged 5-17 years in good health and CMV-seropositive. The chain employs TRBV6-5 and TRBJ2-7, with 12 bases that match TRBD2. Sequenced material: PBMCs. In nucleotides, the CDR3 is TGTGCCAGCAGAAGACTAGCGGGGGACTCCTACGAGCAGTACTTC. Translating it yields CASRRLAGDSYEQYF.